The T cell receptor beta chain under discussion was sequenced for a study of cytomegalovirus exposure and HLA in healthy donors. The PCR was carried out with 60 Vbeta primers and 13 Jbeta primers. Sequencing was performed with immunoSEQ multiplex PCR; in TCRdb, only in-frame clones are kept and a portion is missing. The data contain 30,000 to 40,000 clones, over 60% of them singletons. The sample taken for sequencing was PBMCs. This clonotype was obtained from a young man in good health and CMV-seronegative.

The CDR3 protein is CASSLDRGAHGYTF. DNA of the CDR3: TGTGCCAGCAGTCTCGACAGGGGGGCTCATGGCTACACCTTC. The V call is TRBV28, the J call TRBJ1-2, with 9 bases aligning to TRBD1. Germline CDR1 is MDHEN and CDR2 is SYDVKM. V gave up 5 bases and J gave up 6 bases; unmatched junction bases: 7. The CDR3 has 14 residues.